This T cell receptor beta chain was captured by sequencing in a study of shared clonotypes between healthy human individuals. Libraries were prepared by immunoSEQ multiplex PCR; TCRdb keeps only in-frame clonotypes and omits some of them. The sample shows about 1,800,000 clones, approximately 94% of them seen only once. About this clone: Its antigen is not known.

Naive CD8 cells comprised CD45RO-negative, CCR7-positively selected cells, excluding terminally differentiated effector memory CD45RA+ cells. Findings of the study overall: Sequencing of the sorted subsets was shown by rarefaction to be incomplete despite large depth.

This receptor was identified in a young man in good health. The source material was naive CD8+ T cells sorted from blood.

The CDR3 reads CASSLSPHQETQYF. Here the CDR3 DNA reads TGTGCCAGCAGTTTATCCCCCCACCAAGAGACCCAGTACTTC. The V gene is TRBV27, the J gene TRBJ2-5; D uncertain. V was trimmed by 0 bases and J by 0 bases, leaving 5 bases between them. This CDR3 has 14 amino acids. The germline CDR1 and CDR2 sequences are MNHEY and SMNVEV (reference sequence).